The entry below describes one T cell receptor beta chain. The data are from a study of blood T cell repertoires in COVID-19. Study context: PBMCs, B-cell-depleted T cells, or T cells provided the cDNA or gDNA that made up the material.

The study drew participants aged about 18 to 89 years from approximately 23 US areas. Clinical histories supplied by participants themselves formed the basis of cohort assignment. Original processing notes: Reference gene primer amplification gave estimated nucleated cell counts. Produced via immunoSEQ multiplex PCR; TCRdb's table is partial and in-frame only. D and trimming were read from the DNA, whereas the V and J calls and clone size are those reported in that table. The table shows 200,000 to 250,000 clones, with about nine tenths occurring only once. The CDR3 totals 16 residues. V gave up 4 bases and J gave up 1 base; unmatched junction bases: 5. Germline CDR1 and CDR2: SEHNR and FQNEAQ (reference sequence).

This sequence was found in a man younger than 35 with acute COVID-19. The sample was PBMCs or T cells enriched from blood (not recorded which). The rearrangement joins TRBV7-9 to TRBJ2-3, with 10 bases aligning to TRBD2. This CDR3 is CASSSRTSGRTDTQYF. CDR3 bases: TGTGCCAGCAGCTCTAGGACTAGCGGTCGCACAGATACGCAGTATTTT.